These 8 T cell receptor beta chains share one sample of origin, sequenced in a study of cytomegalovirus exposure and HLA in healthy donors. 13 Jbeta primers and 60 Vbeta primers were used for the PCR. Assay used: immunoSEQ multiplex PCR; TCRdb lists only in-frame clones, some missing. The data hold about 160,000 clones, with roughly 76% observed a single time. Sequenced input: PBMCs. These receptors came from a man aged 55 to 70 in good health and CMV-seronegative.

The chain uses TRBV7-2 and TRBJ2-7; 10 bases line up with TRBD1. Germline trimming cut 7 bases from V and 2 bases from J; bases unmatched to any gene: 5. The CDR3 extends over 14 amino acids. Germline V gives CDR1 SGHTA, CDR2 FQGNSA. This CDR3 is CASTWTGGTYEQYF. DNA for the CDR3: TGTGCCAGCACCTGGACAGGGGGTACCTACGAGCAGTACTTC.

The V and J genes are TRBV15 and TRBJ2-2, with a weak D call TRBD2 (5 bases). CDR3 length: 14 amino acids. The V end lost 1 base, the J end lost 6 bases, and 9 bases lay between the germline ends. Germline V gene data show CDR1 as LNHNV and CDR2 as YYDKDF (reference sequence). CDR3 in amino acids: CATSRGGFAGELFF. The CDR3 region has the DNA TGTGCCACCAGCAGAGGAGGGTTCGCCGGGGAGCTGTTTTTT.

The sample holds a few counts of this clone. The CDR3: CAWTLSGNTEAFF. CDR3 in DNA: TGTGCCTGGACACTCTCCGGGAACACTGAAGCTTTCTTT. V and J are TRBV30 and TRBJ1-1, with D uncertain. Trimming took off 4 bases at V and 1 base at J, with 10 bases between the two ends. This CDR3 contains 13 residues. Germline V gene sequence: CDR1 GTSNPN, CDR2 SVGIG (reference sequence).

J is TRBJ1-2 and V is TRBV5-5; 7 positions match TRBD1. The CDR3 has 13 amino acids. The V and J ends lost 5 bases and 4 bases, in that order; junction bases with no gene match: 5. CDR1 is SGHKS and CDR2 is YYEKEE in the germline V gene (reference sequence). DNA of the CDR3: TGTGCCAGCAGATCAGGGGGAAGCTATGGCTACACCTTC. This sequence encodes CASRSGGSYGYTF.

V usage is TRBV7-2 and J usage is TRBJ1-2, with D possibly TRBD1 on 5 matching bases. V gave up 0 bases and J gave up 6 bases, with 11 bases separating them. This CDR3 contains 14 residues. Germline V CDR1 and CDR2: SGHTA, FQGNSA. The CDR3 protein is CASSLAAGKNGYTF. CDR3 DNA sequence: TGTGCCAGCAGCTTAGCCGCAGGGAAGAATGGCTACACCTTC.

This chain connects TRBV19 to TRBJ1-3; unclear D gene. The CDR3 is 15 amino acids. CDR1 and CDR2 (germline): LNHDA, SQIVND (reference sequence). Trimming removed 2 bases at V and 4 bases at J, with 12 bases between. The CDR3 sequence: CASSIQVLPGNTIYF. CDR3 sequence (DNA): TGTGCCAGTAGTATACAGGTTCTACCCGGAAACACCATATATTTT.

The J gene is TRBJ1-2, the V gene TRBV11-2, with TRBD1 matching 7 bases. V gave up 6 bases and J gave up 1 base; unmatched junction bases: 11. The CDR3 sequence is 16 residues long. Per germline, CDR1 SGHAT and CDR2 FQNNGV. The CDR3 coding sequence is TGTGCCAGCAGAGATTTGAGGGGGCGCCGTAACTATGGCTACACCTTC. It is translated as CASRDLRGRRNYGYTF.

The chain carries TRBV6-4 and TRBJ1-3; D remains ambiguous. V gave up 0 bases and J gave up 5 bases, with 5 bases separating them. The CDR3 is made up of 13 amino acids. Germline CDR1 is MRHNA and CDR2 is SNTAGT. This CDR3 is CASSDSWRNTIYF. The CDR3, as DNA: TGTGCCAGCAGTGACTCGTGGCGAAACACCATATATTTT.